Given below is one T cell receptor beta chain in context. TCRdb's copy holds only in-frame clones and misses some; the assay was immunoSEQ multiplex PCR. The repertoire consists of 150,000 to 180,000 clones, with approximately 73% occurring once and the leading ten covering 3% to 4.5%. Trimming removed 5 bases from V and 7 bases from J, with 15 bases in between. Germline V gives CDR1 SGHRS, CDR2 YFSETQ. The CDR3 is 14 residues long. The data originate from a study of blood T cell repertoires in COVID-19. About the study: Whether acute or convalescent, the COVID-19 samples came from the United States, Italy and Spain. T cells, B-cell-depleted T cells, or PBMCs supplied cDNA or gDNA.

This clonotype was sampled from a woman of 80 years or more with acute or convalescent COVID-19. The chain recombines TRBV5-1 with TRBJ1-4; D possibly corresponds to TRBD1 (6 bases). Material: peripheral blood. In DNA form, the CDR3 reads TGCGCCAGCAGTCACGACAGGATGGCTGAAAAACTGTTTTTT. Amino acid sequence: CASSHDRMAEKLFF.